This TCR beta chain was identified during a study of T cells after yellow fever vaccination. In its sample, this clonotype was seen a few times. No antigen is known for it. Study-level findings and limits: Reappearance after the booster was seen for most primary-vaccination clones, at roughly 96% CD4 and less than 90% CD8. Peaking faster, on day 5 versus 15, the secondary response was nonetheless weaker.

TCRdb reprocessed the 5' RACE reads via MiXCR and lists one record per CDR3 protein. The table has around 550,000 distinct CDR3 sequences, 15% to 20% seen once. Germline CDR1 DFQATT, CDR2 SNEGSKA (reference sequence). The CDR3 spans 14 residues. The clonotype was recovered from a man under 40 who received the YFV17D yellow fever vaccine. The specimen comprised PBMCs, sampled 15 days after the yellow fever booster vaccination. V is TRBV20-1 and J is TRBJ2-2; D perhaps matches TRBD1 (5 bases). The CDR3 here is CSPRGTSNTGELFF. CDR3 bases: TGCAGCCCAAGGGGCACCTCGAACACCGGGGAGCTGTTTTTT.